Reported below is one T cell receptor (beta chain). Only in-frame clones appear in the TCRdb table, and some are missing; sequencing was by immunoSEQ multiplex PCR. The sample lists tens of thousands of clones; 85% to 95% were seen once. The entry originates in a study of T cell changes during pregnancy in multiple sclerosis. The CDR3 consists of 13 residues. The J segment lost 5 bases and the V segment lost 4 bases, leaving 3 bases of the junction unmatched. Germline lookup yields CDR1 MNHEY and CDR2 SMNVEV (reference sequence). The origin of this receptor is a female donor with multiple sclerosis, enrolled in a pregnancy study. The starting material was CD4+ T cells from peripheral blood mononuclear cells, obtained in the third trimester of pregnancy. J is TRBJ2-5 and V is TRBV27; 8 nucleotides match TRBD1. As DNA, the CDR3 is TGTGCCAGCAGTTGGACAGGGCTCGAGACCCAGTACTTC. It encodes CASSWTGLETQYF.